The 12 T cell receptor beta chains below all came from one sample that was sequenced in a study of blood T cell repertoires in COVID-19. Produced via immunoSEQ multiplex PCR; TCRdb's table is partial and in-frame only. Of 350,000 to 400,000 clones listed, 88% are singletons. The sequencing sample was made of PBMCs or T cells enriched from blood (not recorded which). The receptors originated from a woman aged 18-29 years who had recovered from COVID-19.

The gene calls are TRBV7-2 and TRBJ2-5; TRBD1 might be the D (6 bases). Trimming left V 4 bases short and J 5 bases short, with 20 bases between. Germline values: CDR1 SGHTA, CDR2 FQGNSA. CDR3 length: 16 amino acids. CDR3 amino acids: CASSWSGQGNRETQYF. CDR3 nucleotides: TGTGCCAGCAGCTGGTCTGGCCAGGGGAACAGGGAGACCCAGTACTTC. Combining the CDR3 with reference TRBV7-2 and TRBJ2-5 gives the whole variable domain GAGVSQSPSNKVTEKGKDVELRCDPISGHTALYWYRQSLGQGLEFLIYFQGNSAPDKSGLPSDRFSAERTGGSVSTLTIQRTQQEDSAVYLCASSWSGQGNRETQYFGPGTRLLVL.

CDR3 region: CASSLVQGLVAEAFF. CDR3 nucleotide sequence: TGTGCCAGCAGCTTAGTACAGGGGTTGGTCGCTGAAGCTTTCTTT. V gene TRBV7-9 combines with J gene TRBJ1-1; TRBD1 agrees at 7 bases. The V gene end was trimmed by 1 base and the J gene end by 6 bases; junction bases not matched to a gene: 8. Germline CDR1 SEHNR, CDR2 FQNEAQ (reference sequence). The CDR3 extends over 15 amino acids.

This chain connects TRBV6-2 or TRBV6-3 to TRBJ1-1; 8 bases are shared with TRBD1. V shed 5 bases, J shed 0 bases, and the junction held 8 bases outside the gene matches. Germline CDR1 is MNHEY and CDR2 is SVGEGT. The CDR3 is 16 amino acids. CDR3 region: CASSQQGDFMNTEAFF. The CDR3 region has the DNA TGTGCCAGCAGTCAACAGGGGGATTTCATGAACACTGAAGCTTTCTTT.

The chain combines TRBV4-1 with TRBJ1-2; D ambiguous. The CDR3 is 14 residues long. The ends were cut back, 1 base at V and 4 bases at J, with 10 bases in the middle. Germline V gene data show CDR1 as MGHRA and CDR2 as YSYEKL. CDR3 amino acids: CASSQGTRAYGYTF. The CDR3 DNA reads TGCGCCAGCAGCCAAGGTACGAGGGCCTATGGCTACACCTTC.

CDR3 DNA: TGTGCCAGCAGCTTGGGTTACAGGGAAGAGACCCAGTACTTC. Translation: CASSLGYREETQYF. The chain is built from TRBV5-5 and TRBJ2-5; maybe TRBD1 (6 bases). Germline V lookup: CDR1 SGHKS, CDR2 YYEKEE (reference sequence). Trimming left V 0 bases short and J 3 bases short, with 9 bases between. There are 14 residues in the CDR3.

This chain joins TRBV5-1 and TRBJ1-1; perhaps TRBD1 as D (5 bases). The CDR3 extends over 14 amino acids. Germline assignment: CDR1 SGHRS and CDR2 YFSETQ. V shed 3 bases and J shed 1 base, with 10 bases lying between them. CDR3 nucleotides: TGCGCCAGCAGCTGGGGGGACGGGAACACTGAAGCTTTCTTT. Its translation: CASSWGDGNTEAFF.

Here the CDR3 reads CASSYSNSRVTDTQYF. The CDR3 DNA sequence: TGTGCCAGCAGTTACTCGAACAGCAGGGTCACAGATACGCAGTATTTT. The rearrangement links TRBV6-2 or TRBV6-3 to TRBJ2-3, with D tentatively TRBD1 (5 bases). The CDR3 totals 16 residues. The V gene's germline CDR1 is MNHEY and CDR2 SVGEGT. Trimming left V 0 bases short and J 2 bases short, with 12 bases between.

The chain combines TRBV2 with TRBJ2-3; 7 bases are shared with TRBD2. J was trimmed by 3 bases and V by 4 bases; bases with no gene match: 7. Germline lookup yields CDR1 SNHLY and CDR2 FYNNEI. The CDR3 consists of 15 residues. The CDR3 here is CASSAGRGDTDTQYF. Here the CDR3 DNA reads TGTGCCAGCAGTGCCGGACGGGGGGATACAGATACGCAGTATTTT.

V usage is TRBV5-1 and J usage is TRBJ2-5; 9 bases are a match to TRBD1. The CDR3 totals 15 residues. The germline CDR1 and CDR2 sequences are SGHRS and YFSETQ. With V trimmed by 7 bases and J by 2 bases, 9 bases remained unmatched. In DNA, the CDR3 is TGCGCCAGCTTGGTCGGGACAGGGAGGCAAGAGACCCAGTACTTC. It encodes CASLVGTGRQETQYF.

The rearrangement uses TRBV15 and TRBJ1-5; D not resolved. This CDR3 comprises 13 residues. The germline V gene has CDR1 LNHNV and CDR2 YYDKDF (reference sequence). The V gene lost 1 base and the J gene lost 5 bases, with 6 bases spanning the gap. The CDR3 nucleotides read TGTGCCACCAGCAGAGCGGACTATCAGCCCCAGCATTTT. Protein: CATSRADYQPQHF.

The V gene is TRBV5-4, the J gene TRBJ1-2, with TRBD1 matching over 8 bases. V was clipped by 4 bases and J by 0 bases; unmatched bases: 5. This CDR3 comprises 15 residues. The germline CDR1 and CDR2 sequences are SGHNT and YYREEE (reference sequence). This chain's CDR3 is CASSPTGGSNYGYTF. Here the CDR3 DNA reads TGTGCCAGCAGCCCTACAGGGGGGTCTAACTATGGCTACACCTTC.

The V call is TRBV6-6, the J call TRBJ2-3; possibly TRBD1 for D (6 bases). This CDR3 contains 16 residues. The V end was cut by 6 bases, the J end by 1 base, with 17 bases between. CDR1 MNHNY and CDR2 SVGAGI come from the germline V gene (reference sequence). This chain's CDR3 is CASRQEAGVGTDTQYF. Written as DNA, the CDR3 is TGTGCCAGCAGACAGGAGGCAGGGGTCGGCACAGATACGCAGTATTTT.